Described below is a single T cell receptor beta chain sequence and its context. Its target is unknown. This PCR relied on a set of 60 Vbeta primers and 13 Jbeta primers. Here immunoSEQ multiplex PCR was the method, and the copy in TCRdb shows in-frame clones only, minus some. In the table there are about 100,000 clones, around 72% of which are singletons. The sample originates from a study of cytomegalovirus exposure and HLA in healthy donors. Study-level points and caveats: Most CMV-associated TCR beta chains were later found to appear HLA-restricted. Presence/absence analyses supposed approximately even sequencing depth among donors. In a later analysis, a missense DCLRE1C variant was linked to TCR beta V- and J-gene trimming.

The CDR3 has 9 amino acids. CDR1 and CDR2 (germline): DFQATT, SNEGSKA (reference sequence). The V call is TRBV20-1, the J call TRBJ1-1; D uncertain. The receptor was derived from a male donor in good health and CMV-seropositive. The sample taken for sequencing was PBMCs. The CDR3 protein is CILNTEAFF. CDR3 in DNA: TGCATATTGAACACTGAAGCTTTCTTT.